A selection of T cell receptor beta chains follows, all from one sample in a study of blood T cells in healthy people across ages. TCRdb re-analysed the 5' RACE reads in MiXCR, keeping a single row per CDR3 protein. The table has some 1.8 million distinct CDR3 sequences, roughly two fifths seen once. The specimen sequenced was blood. The receptors originated from a human donor in good health. Both conserved end residues are part of each CDR3. Each record gives: J gene, clone size, V gene, D gene, CDR3 protein, CDR3 DNA. A D gene is named only where the DNA matches it firmly. Clone size appears in some rows only: once, few, many, or a class for an expanded clone.

TRBJ2-6 | NA | TRBV28 | TRBD1 | CASSTTGASSGANVLTF | TGTGCCAGCAGTACTACAGGGGCATCCTCTGGGGCCAACGTCCTGACTTTC
TRBJ2-1 | NA | TRBV7-2 | NA | CASSLDLPPGSGNEQFF | TGTGCCAGCAGCTTAGACCTTCCTCCCGGTTCGGGAAATGAGCAGTTCTTC
TRBJ2-5 | NA | TRBV10-3 | NA | CAISEAGRQETQYF | TGTGCCATCAGTGAGGCGGGGCGACAAGAGACCCAGTACTTC
TRBJ2-4 | NA | TRBV28 | NA | CASSFRGGPKNIQYF | TGTGCCAGCAGTTTTAGGGGGGGCCCTAAAAACATTCAGTACTTC
TRBJ2-3 | few | TRBV12-3/TRBV12-4 | NA | CASSRIRASTDTQYF | TGTGCCAGCAGCCGTATCCGCGCTAGCACAGATACGCAGTATTTT
TRBJ1-1 | few | TRBV6-6 | NA | CASSYRGEAFF | TGTGCCAGCAGTTACCGTGGTGAAGCTTTCTTT
TRBJ1-2 | NA | TRBV14 | NA | CASSQEMGPGYGYTF | TGTGCCAGCAGCCAAGAGATGGGGCCGGGCTATGGCTACACCTTC
TRBJ2-5 | NA | TRBV3-1 | NA | CASSWTQIRGQETQYF | TGTGCCAGCAGCTGGACCCAAATCAGGGGACAAGAGACCCAGTACTTC
TRBJ2-7 | NA | TRBV4-1 | NA | CASSQGRDTYEQYF | TGCGCCAGCAGCCAAGGTCGGGACACCTACGAGCAGTACTTC
TRBJ1-5 | NA | TRBV12-3/TRBV12-4 | TRBD1 | CASSQWTGFNQPQHF | TGTGCCAGCAGCCAATGGACAGGGTTCAATCAGCCCCAGCATTTT
TRBJ1-4 | few | TRBV7-8 | NA | CASSSIGDWTATNEKLFF | TGTGCCAGCAGCTCCATAGGGGACTGGACTGCAACTAATGAAAAACTGTTTTTT
TRBJ2-5 | few | TRBV5-4 | TRBD2 | CASSPRDYDAQYF | TGTGCCAGCAGCCCCCGGGACTATGACGCCCAGTACTTC
TRBJ2-5 | few | TRBV29-1 | NA | CSVQEGQGETQYF | TGCAGCGTTCAGGAGGGGCAGGGGGAGACCCAGTACTTC
TRBJ1-6 | NA | TRBV20-1 | TRBD1 | CSAKGGQGIENSPLHF | TGCAGTGCTAAAGGCGGACAGGGGATAGAGAATTCACCCCTCCACTTT
TRBJ1-1 | many | TRBV29-1 | NA | CSVAPGGTEAFF | TGCAGCGTTGCCCCCGGGGGCACTGAAGCTTTCTTT